This is a list of T cell receptor beta chains from one sample in a study of CD8+CD57+ T cells in acquired aplastic anemia. Via MiXCR, TCRdb re-called the reads, giving one row per CDR3 protein. The sample consists of roughly 250,000 distinct CDR3 sequences, around 82% of them appearing once. Sequencing was carried out using sorted CD4+, CD8+, or CD8+CD57+ T cells (not recorded which) from PBMCs. Receptors were obtained from a human donor with aplastic anemia. The CDR3 runs from the conserved cysteine through the conserved F or W. A D gene is named only where the DNA matches it firmly. Not every row has a clone size; where given, it reads once, few, many or a size class.

v_gene: TRBV7-2
abundance: -
d_gene: -
j_gene: TRBJ1-2
CDR3aa: CASSLSGFYGYTF
CDR3nt: TGTGCCAGCAGTCTCTCGGGATTCTATGGCTACACCTTC

v_gene: TRBV7-8
abundance: -
d_gene: -
j_gene: TRBJ1-2
CDR3aa: CASSQGLGGDTTF
CDR3nt: TGTGCCAGCAGCCAAGGGCTAGGAGGCGACACGACGTTC

v_gene: TRBV6-5
abundance: few
d_gene: -
j_gene: TRBJ2-1
CDR3aa: CASSPFGSVSEQFF
CDR3nt: TGTGCCAGCAGCCCCTTTGGGAGTGTCAGTGAGCAGTTCTTC

v_gene: TRBV7-2
abundance: -
d_gene: TRBD2
j_gene: TRBJ2-5
CDR3aa: CASSQAATSGGETQYF
CDR3nt: TGTGCCAGCAGCCAAGCTGCAACTAGCGGTGGGGAGACCCAGTACTTC

v_gene: TRBV7-9
abundance: -
d_gene: -
j_gene: TRBJ2-6
CDR3aa: CASSLAKDHFGGKVLTF
CDR3nt: TGTGCCAGCTCCCTGGCGAAGGACCACTTTGGGGGGAAAGTCCTGACTTTC

v_gene: TRBV6-1
abundance: many
d_gene: -
j_gene: TRBJ1-6
CDR3aa: CASSLSSSYNSPLHF
CDR3nt: TGTGCCAGCTCACTGTCGAGCTCCTATAATTCACCCCTCCACTTT

v_gene: TRBV7-6
abundance: -
d_gene: -
j_gene: TRBJ2-7
CDR3aa: CDSSFYICSASPSTGNYEQYF
CDR3nt: -

v_gene: TRBV15
abundance: -
d_gene: -
j_gene: TRBJ2-5
CDR3aa: CATSRESVHSPQYF
CDR3nt: TGTGCCACCAGCAGGGAGTCAGTACATTCACCCCAGTACTTC

v_gene: TRBV11-3
abundance: -
d_gene: -
j_gene: TRBJ2-7
CDR3aa: CASSLDLTRVYEQYF
CDR3nt: TGTGCCAGCAGCTTAGATCTGACAAGGGTCTACGAGCAGTACTTC

v_gene: TRBV9
abundance: -
d_gene: -
j_gene: TRBJ1-2
CDR3aa: CASSVADSAGYGYTF
CDR3nt: TGTGCCAGCAGCGTAGCGGACAGCGCCGGCTATGGCTACACCTTC

v_gene: TRBV7-2
abundance: once
d_gene: TRBD2
j_gene: TRBJ2-7
CDR3aa: CASSVTGGGADEQYF
CDR3nt: TGTGCCAGCAGCGTAACGGGCGGGGGAGCCGACGAGCAGTACTTC

v_gene: TRBV5-1
abundance: -
d_gene: -
j_gene: TRBJ2-4
CDR3aa: CASGGEARVQYF
CDR3nt: TGTGCCAGCGGAGGAGAGGCGCGCGTTCAGTACTTC

v_gene: TRBV7-8
abundance: -
d_gene: -
j_gene: TRBJ2-6
CDR3aa: CASSLAGGPAMQYTF
CDR3nt: TGTGCCAGCAGCTTAGCGGGAGGTCCCGCTATGCAGTATACTTTC

v_gene: TRBV2
abundance: -
d_gene: TRBD2
j_gene: TRBJ2-3
CDR3aa: CGTGDGGSDTQYF
CDR3nt: TGTGGTACCGGGGACGGGGGGTCAGATACGCAGTATTTT

v_gene: TRBV7-9
abundance: -
d_gene: TRBD1
j_gene: TRBJ2-3
CDR3aa: CASSPAGDRDTQYF
CDR3nt: TGCGCCAGCAGCCCGGCAGGGGACAGGGATACGCAGTATTTT

v_gene: TRBV10-2
abundance: -
d_gene: -
j_gene: TRBJ1-4
CDR3aa: CASSEGGTRTNEKLFF
CDR3nt: TGCGCCAGCAGCGAGGGGGGGACGAGAACTAATGAAAAACTGTTTTTT

v_gene: TRBV7-2
abundance: -
d_gene: -
j_gene: TRBJ2-5
CDR3aa: CASSWGSSTEAFYF
CDR3nt: TGCGCCAGCAGCTGGGGCAGCAGCACTGAAGCTTTCTATTTC

v_gene: TRBV5-5
abundance: once
d_gene: -
j_gene: TRBJ1-1
CDR3aa: CASSDYSMGFGEAFF
CDR3nt: TGCGCCAGCAGCGATTACAGCATGGGCTTCGGTGAAGCTTTCTTT

v_gene: TRBV7-6
abundance: -
d_gene: -
j_gene: TRBJ1-6
CDR3aa: CASSLAHGTKPTQF
CDR3nt: TGTGCCAGCAGCTTAGCCCACGGGACAAAACCCACCCAGTTT

v_gene: TRBV5-4
abundance: -
d_gene: -
j_gene: TRBJ2-3
CDR3aa: CASSFTSARGTDTQYF
CDR3nt: TGTGCCAGCAGCTTTACGAGCGCCAGGGGCACAGATACGCAGTATTTT